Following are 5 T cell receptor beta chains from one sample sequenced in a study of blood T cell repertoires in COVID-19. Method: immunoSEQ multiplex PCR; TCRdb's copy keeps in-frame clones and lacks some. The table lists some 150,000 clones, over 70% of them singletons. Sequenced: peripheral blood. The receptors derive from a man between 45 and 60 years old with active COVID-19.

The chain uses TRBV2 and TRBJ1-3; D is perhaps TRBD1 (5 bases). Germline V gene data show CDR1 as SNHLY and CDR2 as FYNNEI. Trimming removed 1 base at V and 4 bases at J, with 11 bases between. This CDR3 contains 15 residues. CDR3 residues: CASSEEGLRGNTIYF. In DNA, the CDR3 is TGTGCCAGCAGTGAAGAGGGACTCAGGGGAAACACCATATATTTT.

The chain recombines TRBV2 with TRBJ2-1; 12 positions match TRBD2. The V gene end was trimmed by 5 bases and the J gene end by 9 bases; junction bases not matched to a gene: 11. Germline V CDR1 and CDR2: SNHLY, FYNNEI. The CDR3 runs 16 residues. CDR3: CASSPMGPSGGGEQFF. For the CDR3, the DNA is TGTGCCAGCAGTCCAATGGGCCCTAGCGGGGGGGGTGAGCAGTTCTTC. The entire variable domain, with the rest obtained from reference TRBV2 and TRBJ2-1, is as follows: EPEVTQTPSHQVTQMGQEVILRCVPISNHLYFYWYRQILGQKVEFLVSFYNNEISEKSEIFDDQFSVERPDGSNFTLKIRSTKLEDSAMYFCASSPMGPSGGGEQFFGPGTRLTVL.

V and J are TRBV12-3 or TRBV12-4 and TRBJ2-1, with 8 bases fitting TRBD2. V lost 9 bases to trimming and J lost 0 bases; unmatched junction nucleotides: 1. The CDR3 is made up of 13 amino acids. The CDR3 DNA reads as TGTGCCAGTGGGACTAGCTCCTACAATGAGCAGTTCTTC. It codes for CASGTSSYNEQFF.

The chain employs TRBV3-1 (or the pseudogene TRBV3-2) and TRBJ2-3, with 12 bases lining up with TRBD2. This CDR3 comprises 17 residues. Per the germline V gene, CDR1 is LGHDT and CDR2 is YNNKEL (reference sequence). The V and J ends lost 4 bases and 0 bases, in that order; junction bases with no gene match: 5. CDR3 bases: TGTGCCAGCAGCCCCTGGACTAGCGGGATTAGCACAGATACGCAGTATTTT. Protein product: CASSPWTSGISTDTQYF.

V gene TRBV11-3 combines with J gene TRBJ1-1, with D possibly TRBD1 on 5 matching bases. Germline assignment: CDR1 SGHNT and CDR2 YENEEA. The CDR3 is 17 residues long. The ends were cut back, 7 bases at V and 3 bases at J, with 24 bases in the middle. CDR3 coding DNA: TGTGCCAGCATTCAATGGGCAGGGCCCAAGGGGTACACTGAAGCTTTCTTT. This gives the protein CASIQWAGPKGYTEAFF.